Included here is one T cell receptor beta chain sequence, with context. The data derive from a study of cytomegalovirus exposure and HLA in healthy donors. The PCR was carried out with 60 Vbeta primers and 13 Jbeta primers. Data came from immunoSEQ multiplex PCR; TCRdb stores just in-frame clones and leaves some out. The data contain around 200,000 clones, around four fifths of them singletons. The sample consisted of PBMCs. The clonotype originates from a woman between 50 and 59 years old in good health and CMV-seropositive.

The CDR3 here is CASSQSGVGVGQPQHF. The CDR3 region has the DNA TGCGCCAGCAGTCAATCAGGGGTAGGGGTCGGGCAGCCCCAGCATTTT. The chain uses TRBV23-1 and TRBJ1-5; D perhaps matches TRBD1 (5 bases). TRBV23-1 is an ORF for which the function is uncertain. The CDR3 runs 16 residues. Trimming cost V 0 bases and J 7 bases, with 16 bases left between them.